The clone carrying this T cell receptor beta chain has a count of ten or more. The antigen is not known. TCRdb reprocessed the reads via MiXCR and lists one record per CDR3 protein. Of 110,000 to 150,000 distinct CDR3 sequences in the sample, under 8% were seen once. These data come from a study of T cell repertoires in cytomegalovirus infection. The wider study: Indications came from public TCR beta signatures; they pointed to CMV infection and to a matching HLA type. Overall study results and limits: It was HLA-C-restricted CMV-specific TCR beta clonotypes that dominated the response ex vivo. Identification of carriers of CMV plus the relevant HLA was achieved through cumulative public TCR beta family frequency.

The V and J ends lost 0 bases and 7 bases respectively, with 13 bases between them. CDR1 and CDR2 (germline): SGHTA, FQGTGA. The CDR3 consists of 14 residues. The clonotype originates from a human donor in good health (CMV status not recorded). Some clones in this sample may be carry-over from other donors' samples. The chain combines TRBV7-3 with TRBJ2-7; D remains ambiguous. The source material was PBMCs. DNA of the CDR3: TGTGCCAGCAGCTTAACGGCGGCGCTGGGGGAGCAGTACTTC. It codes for CASSLTAALGEQYF.